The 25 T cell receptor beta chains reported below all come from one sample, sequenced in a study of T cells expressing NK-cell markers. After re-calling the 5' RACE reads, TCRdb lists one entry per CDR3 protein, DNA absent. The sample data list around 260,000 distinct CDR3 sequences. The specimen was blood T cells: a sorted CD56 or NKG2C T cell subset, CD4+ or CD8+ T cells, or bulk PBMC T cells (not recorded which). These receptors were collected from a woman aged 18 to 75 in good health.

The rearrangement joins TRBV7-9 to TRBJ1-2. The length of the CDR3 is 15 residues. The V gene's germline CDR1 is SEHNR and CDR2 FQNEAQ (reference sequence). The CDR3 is CASSLAYGSNYGYTF.

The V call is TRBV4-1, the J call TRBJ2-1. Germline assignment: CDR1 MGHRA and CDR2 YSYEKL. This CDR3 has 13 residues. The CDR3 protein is CASSQERYNEQFF.

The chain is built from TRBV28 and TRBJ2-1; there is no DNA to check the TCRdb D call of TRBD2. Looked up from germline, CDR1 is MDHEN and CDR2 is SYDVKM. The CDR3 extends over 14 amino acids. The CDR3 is CAGTTAARGDEQFF.

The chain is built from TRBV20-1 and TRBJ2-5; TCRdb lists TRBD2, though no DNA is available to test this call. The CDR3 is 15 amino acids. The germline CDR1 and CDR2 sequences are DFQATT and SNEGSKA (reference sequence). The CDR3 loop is CSAGRLAGLVETQYF.

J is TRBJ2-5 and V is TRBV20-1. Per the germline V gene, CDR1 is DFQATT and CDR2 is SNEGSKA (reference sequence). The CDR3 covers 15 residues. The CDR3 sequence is CSATDAASTQETQYF.

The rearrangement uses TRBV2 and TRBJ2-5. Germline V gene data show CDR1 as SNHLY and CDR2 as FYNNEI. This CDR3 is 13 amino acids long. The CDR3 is CASGENPKETQYF. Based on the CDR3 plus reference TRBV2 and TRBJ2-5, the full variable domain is EPEVTQTPSHQVTQMGQEVILRCVPISNHLYFYWYRQILGQKVEFLVSFYNNEISEKSEIFDDQFSVERPDGSNFTLKIRSTKLEDSAMYFCASGENPKETQYFGPGTRLLVL.

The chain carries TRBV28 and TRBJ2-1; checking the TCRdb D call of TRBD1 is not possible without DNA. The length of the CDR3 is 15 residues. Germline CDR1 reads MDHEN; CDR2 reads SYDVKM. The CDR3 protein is CASRRGGARGNEQFF.

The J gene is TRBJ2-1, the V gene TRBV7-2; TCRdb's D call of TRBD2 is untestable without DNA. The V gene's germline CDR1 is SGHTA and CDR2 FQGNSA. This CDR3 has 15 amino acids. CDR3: CASSLESGEYNEQFF.

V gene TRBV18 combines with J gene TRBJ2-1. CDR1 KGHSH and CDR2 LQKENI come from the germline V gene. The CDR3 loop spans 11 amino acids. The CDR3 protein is CASSPGNEQFF.

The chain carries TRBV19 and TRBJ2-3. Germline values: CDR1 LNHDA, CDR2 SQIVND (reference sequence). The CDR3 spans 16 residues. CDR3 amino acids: CASSIAPRLFADTQYF.

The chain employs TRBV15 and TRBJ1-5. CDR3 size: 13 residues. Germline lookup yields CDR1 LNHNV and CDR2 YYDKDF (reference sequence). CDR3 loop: CATSRGLGWPQHF.

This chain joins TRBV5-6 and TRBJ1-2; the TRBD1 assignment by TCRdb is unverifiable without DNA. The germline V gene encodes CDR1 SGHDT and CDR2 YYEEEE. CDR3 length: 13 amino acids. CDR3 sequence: CASSPDSIGGYTF.

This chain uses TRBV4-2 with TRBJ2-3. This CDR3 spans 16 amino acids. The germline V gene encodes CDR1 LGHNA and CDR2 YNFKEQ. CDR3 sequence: CASSQHLAADTDTQYF.

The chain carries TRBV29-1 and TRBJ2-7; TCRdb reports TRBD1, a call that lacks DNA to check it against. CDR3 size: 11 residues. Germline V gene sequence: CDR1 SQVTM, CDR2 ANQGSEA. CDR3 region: CSAGQVYEQYF.

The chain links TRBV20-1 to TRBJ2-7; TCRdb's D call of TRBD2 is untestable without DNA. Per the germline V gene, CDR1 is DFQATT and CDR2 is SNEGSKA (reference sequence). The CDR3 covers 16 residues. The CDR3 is CSASLPGPGGLPEQYF.

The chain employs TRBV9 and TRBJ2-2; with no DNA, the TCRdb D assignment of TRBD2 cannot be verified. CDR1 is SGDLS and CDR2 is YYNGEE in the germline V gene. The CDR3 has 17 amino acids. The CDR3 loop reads CASSVGHSPTGSGELFF.

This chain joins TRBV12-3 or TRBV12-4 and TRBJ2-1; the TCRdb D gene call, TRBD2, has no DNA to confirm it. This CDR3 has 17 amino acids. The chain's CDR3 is CASSFTRSGGVLDEQFF.

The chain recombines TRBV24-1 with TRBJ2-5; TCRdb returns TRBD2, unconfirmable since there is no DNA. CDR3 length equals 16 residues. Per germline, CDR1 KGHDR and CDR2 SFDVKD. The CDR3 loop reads CATSDPGLAGVETQYF.

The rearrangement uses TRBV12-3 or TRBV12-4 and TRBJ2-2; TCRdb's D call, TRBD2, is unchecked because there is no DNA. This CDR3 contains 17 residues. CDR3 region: CASRPSLAGANTGELFF.

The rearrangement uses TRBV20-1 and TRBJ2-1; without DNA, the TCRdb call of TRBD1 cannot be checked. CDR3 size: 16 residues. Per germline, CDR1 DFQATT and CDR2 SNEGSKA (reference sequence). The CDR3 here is CSARHSGARGYNEQFF.

CDR3: CASIQGFQGTVNGYTF. The chain employs TRBV28 and TRBJ1-2; without DNA, the TCRdb call of TRBD1 cannot be checked. Germline V gene lookup returns CDR1 MDHEN and CDR2 SYDVKM. The CDR3 loop spans 16 amino acids.

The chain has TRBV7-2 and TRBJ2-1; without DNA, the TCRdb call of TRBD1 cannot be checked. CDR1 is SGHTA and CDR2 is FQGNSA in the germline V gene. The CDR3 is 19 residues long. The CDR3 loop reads CASSLAGGATRFTNNEQFF. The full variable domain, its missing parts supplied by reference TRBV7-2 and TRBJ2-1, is GAGVSQSPSNKVTEKGKDVELRCDPISGHTALYWYRQSLGQGLEFLIYFQGNSAPDKSGLPSDRFSAERTGGSVSTLTIQRTQQEDSAVYLCASSLAGGATRFTNNEQFFGPGTRLTVL.

The CDR3 here is CASPRFGNTIYF. This chain uses TRBV21-1 with TRBJ1-3. TRBV21-1 is labeled a pseudogene. The CDR3 totals 12 residues.

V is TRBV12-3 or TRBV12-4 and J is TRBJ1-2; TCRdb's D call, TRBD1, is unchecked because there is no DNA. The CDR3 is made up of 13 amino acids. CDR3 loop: CASHSEGDYGYTF.

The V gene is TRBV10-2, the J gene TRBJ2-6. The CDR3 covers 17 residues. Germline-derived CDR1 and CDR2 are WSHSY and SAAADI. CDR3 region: CASSEEMGATGANVLTF.